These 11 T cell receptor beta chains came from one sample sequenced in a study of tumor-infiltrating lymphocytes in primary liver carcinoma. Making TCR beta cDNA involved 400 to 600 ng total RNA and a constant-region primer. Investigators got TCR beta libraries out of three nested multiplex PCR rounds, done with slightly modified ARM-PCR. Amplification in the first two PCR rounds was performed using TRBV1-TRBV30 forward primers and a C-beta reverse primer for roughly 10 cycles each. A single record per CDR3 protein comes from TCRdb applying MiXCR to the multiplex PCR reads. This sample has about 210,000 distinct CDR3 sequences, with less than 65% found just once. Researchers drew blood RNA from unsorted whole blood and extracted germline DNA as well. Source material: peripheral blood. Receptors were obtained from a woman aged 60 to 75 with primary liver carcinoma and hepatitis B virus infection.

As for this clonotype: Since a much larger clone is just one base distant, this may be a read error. CDR3 nucleotides: TGTGCCAGCGGAAACGCAGATACGCAGTATTTT. This codes for CASGNADTQYF. The chain uses TRBV6-1 and TRBJ2-3; D not certain. CDR1 is MNHNS, CDR2 SASEGT, per germline. The CDR3 has 11 amino acids. Trimming left V 8 bases short and J 4 bases short, with 7 bases between.

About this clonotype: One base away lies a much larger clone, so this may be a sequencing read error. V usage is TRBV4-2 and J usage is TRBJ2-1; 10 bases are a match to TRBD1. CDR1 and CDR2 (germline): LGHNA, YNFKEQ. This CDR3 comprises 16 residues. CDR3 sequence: CASSHAGGQGNNKQFF. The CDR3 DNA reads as TGTGCCAGCAGCCACGCCGGGGGACAGGGGAACAATAAGCAGTTCTTC.

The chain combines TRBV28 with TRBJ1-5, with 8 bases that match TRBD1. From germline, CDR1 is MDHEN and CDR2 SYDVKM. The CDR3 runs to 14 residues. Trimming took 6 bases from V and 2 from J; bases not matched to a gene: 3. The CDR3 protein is CASRWGQGNQPQHF. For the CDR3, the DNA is TGTGCCAGCAGGTGGGGACAGGGCAATCAGCCCCAGCATTTT.

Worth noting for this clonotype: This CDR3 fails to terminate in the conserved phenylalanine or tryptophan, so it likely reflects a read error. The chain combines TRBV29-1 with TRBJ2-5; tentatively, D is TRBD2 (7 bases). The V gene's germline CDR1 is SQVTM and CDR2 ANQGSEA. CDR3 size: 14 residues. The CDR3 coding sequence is TGCAGCGTTGGGGGTGGGGGGGCCCCAGAGATCCAGTACTCC. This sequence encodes CSVGGGGAPEIQYS.

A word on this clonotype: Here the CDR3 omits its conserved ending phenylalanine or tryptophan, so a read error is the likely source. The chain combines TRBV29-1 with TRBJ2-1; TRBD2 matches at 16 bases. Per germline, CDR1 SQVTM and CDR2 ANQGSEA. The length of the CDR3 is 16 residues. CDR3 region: CSVEGTSGRAVSEQFI. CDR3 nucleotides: TGCAGTGTTGAGGGGACTAGCGGGAGGGCCGTTAGTGAGCAGTTCATC.

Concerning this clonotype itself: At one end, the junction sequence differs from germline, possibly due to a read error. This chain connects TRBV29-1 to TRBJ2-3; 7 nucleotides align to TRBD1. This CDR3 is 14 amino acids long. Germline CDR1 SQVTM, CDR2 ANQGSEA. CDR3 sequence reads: CSVGIGGPTDTQYF. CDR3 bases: TGCAGCGTTGGTATAGGGGGCCCCACAGATACGCAATATTTT.

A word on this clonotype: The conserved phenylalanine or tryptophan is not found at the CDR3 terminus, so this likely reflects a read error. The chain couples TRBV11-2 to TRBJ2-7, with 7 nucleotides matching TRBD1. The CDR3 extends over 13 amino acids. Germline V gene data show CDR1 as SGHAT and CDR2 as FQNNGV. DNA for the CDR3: TGTGCGAGCAGTTCCCGGACAGGCCACGAGCAGTACATC. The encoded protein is CASSSRTGHEQYI.

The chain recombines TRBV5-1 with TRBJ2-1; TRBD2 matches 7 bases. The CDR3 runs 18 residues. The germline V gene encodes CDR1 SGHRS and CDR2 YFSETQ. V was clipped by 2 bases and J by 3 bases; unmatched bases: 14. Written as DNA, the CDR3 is TGCGCCAGCAGCTTTCTGGGACTAACGGGAGTAGGCTACAATGAGCAGTTCTTC. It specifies CASSFLGLTGVGYNEQFF.

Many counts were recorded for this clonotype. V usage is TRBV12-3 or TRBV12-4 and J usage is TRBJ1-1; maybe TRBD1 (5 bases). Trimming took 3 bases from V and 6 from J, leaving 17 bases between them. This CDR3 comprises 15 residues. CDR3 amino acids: CASSLSRDYLPEAFF. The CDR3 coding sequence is TGTGCCAGCAGTTTGAGCCGGGACTATCTCCCTGAAGCTTTCTTT.

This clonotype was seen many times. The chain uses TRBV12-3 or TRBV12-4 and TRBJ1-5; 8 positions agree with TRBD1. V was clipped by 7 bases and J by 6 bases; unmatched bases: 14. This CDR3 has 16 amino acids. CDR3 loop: CASKLPGQALGQPQHF. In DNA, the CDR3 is TGTGCCAGCAAACTGCCGGGACAGGCTTTGGGTCAGCCCCAGCATTTT.

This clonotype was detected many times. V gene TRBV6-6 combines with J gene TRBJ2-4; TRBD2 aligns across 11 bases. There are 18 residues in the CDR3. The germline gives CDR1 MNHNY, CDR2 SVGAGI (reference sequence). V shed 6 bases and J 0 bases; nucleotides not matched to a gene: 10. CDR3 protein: CASRTSGTQFVAKNIQYF. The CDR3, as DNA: TGTGCCAGCAGGACTAGCGGGACCCAATTTGTAGCCAAAAACATTCAGTACTTC.